This T cell receptor beta chain was recovered during a study of cytomegalovirus exposure and HLA in healthy donors. Overall study: Caucasian-associated ancestry cluster membership applied to about four fifths of around 400 genotyped donors.

13 Jbeta primers and 60 Vbeta primers were used for the PCR. Assay: immunoSEQ multiplex PCR; the TCRdb copy retains only in-frame clones and omits some. The sample records about 200,000 clones, roughly 80% being singletons. Germline CDR1 and CDR2: SEHNR and FQNEAQ (reference sequence). V was clipped by 0 bases and J by 5 bases, with 8 bases between them. The CDR3 has 15 residues. This TCR was recovered from a young man in good health and CMV-seronegative. The sample was PBMCs. The chain is built from TRBV7-9 and TRBJ1-6; no definite D call. DNA for the CDR3: TGTGCCAGCAGCTTAGCCCCTGGAGATAATTCACCCCTCCACTTT. Amino acid sequence: CASSLAPGDNSPLHF.